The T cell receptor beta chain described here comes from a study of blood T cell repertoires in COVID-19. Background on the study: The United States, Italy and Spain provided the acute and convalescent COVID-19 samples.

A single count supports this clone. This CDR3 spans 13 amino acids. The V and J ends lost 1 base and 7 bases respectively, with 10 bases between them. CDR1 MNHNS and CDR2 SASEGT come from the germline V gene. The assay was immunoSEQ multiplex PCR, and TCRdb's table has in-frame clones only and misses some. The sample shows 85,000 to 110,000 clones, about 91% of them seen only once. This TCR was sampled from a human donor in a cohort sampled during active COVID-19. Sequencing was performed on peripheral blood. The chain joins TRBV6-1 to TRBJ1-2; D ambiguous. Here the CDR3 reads CASSEGPGAGYTF. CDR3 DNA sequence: TGTGCCAGCAGTGAAGGTCCGGGTGCTGGCTACACCTTC.